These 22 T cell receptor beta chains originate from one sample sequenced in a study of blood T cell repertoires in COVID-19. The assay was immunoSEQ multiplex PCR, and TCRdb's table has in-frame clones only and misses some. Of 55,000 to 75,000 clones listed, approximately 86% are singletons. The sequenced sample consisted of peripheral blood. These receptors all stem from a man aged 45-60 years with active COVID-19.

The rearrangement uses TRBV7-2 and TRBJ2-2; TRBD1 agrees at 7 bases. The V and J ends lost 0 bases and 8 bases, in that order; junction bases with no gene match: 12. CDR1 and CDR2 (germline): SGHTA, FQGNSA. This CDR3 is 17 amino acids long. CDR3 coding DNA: TGTGCCAGCAGCTTAGCGCGAGGGGGCCCCCTCGGGGGGGAGCTGTTTTTT. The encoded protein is CASSLARGGPLGGELFF.

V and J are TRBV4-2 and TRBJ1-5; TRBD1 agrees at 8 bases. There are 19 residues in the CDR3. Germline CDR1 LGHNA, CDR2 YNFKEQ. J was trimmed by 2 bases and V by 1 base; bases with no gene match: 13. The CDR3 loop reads CASSQADRAGAWGNQPQHF. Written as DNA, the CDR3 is TGTGCCAGCAGCCAAGCGGACAGGGCGGGGGCTTGGGGCAATCAGCCCCAGCATTTT.

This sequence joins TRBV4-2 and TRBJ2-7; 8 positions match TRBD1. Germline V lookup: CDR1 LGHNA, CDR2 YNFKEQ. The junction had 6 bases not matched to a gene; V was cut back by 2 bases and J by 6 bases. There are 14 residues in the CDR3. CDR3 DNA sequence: TGTGCCAGCAGCCAAACTACCACAGGGGGCGAGCAGTACTTC. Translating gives CASSQTTTGGEQYF.

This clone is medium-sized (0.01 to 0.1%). In nucleotides, the CDR3 is TGCGCCAGCAGCCAAGCGCCCCTGGACAGCCGATATTCACCCCTCCACTTT. Protein: CASSQAPLDSRYSPLHF. This chain connects TRBV4-3 to TRBJ1-6, with D possibly TRBD1 on 6 matching bases. This CDR3 spans 17 amino acids. In germline, CDR1 is LGHNA, CDR2 YSLEER. Trimming removed 1 base from V and 8 bases from J, with 18 bases in between.

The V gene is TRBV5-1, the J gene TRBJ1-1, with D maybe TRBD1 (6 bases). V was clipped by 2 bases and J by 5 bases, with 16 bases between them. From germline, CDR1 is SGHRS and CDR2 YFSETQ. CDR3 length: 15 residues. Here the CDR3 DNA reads TGCGCCAGCAGCTTATCCGGGGCAGGGGTGACTGAAGCTTTCTTT. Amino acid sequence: CASSLSGAGVTEAFF. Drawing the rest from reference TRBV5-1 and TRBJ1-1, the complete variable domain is KAGVTQTPRYLIKTRGQQVTLSCSPISGHRSVSWYQQTPGQGLQFLFEYFSETQRNKGNFPGRFSGRQFSNSRSEMNVSTLELGDSALYLCASSLSGAGVTEAFFGQGTRLTVV.

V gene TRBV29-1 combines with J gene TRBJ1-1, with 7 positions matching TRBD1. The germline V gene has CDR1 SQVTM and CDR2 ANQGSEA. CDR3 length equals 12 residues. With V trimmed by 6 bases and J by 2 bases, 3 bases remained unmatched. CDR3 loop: CSVAGGNTEAFF. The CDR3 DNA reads TGCAGCGTGGCAGGGGGTAACACTGAAGCTTTCTTT.

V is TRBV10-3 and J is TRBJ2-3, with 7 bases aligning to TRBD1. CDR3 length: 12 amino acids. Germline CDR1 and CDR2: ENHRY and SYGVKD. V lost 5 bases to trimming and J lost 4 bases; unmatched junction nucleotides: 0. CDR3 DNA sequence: TGTGCCATCAGTCAGGGGGCAGATACGCAGTATTTT. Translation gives CAISQGADTQYF.

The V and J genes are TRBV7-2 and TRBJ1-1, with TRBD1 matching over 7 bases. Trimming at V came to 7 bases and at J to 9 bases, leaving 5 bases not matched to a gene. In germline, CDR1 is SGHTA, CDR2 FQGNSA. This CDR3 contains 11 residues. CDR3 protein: CASTPDRQAFF. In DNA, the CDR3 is TGTGCCAGCACCCCGGACAGGCAAGCTTTCTTT. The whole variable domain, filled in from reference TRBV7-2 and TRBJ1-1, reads GAGVSQSPSNKVTEKGKDVELRCDPISGHTALYWYRQSLGQGLEFLIYFQGNSAPDKSGLPSDRFSAERTGGSVSTLTIQRTQQEDSAVYLCASTPDRQAFFGQGTRLTVV.

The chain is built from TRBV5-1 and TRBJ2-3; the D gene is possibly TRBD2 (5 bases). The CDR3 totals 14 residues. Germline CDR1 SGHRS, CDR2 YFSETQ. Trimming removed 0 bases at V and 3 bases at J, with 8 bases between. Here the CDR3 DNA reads TGCGCCAGCAGCTTGGCCCGGGATACAGATACGCAGTATTTT. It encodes CASSLARDTDTQYF.

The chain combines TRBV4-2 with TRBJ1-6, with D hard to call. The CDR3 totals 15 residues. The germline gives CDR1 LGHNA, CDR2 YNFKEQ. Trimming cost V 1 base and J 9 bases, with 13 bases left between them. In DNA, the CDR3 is TGTGCCAGCAGCCAAGCTTCAACGCGGGTTTCACCCCTCCACTTT. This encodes CASSQASTRVSPLHF.

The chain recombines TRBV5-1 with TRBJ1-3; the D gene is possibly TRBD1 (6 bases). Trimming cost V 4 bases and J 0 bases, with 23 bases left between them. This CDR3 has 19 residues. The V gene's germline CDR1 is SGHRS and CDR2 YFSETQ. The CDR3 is CASSQGATGPWVSGNTIYF. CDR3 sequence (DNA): TGCGCCAGCAGCCAGGGTGCGACAGGCCCATGGGTCTCTGGAAACACCATATATTTT. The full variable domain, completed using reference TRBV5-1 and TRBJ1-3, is KAGVTQTPRYLIKTRGQQVTLSCSPISGHRSVSWYQQTPGQGLQFLFEYFSETQRNKGNFPGRFSGRQFSNSRSEMNVSTLELGDSALYLCASSQGATGPWVSGNTIYFGEGSWLTVV.

In DNA form, the CDR3 reads TGTGCCAGCAGTTACTCAAAGGACAGGGGGTGGTATGGCTACACCTTC. Translating it yields CASSYSKDRGWYGYTF. The chain recombines TRBV6-5 with TRBJ1-2; 10 nucleotides agree with TRBD1. CDR3 size: 16 residues. Trimming cost V 0 bases and J 5 bases; bases outside gene matches: 6. CDR1 and CDR2 (germline): MNHEY, SVGAGI.

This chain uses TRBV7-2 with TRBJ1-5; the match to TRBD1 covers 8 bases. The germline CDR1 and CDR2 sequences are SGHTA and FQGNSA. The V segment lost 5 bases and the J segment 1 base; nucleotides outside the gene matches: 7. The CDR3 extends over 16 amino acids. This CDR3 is CASSQSDRASNQPQHF. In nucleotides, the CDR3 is TGTGCCAGCAGCCAATCGGACAGGGCGAGCAATCAGCCCCAGCATTTT.

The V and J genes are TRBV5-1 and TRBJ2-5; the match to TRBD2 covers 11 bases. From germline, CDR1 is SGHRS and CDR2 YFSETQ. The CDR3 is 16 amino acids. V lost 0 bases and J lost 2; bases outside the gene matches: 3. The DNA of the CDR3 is TGCGCCAGCAGCTTGGAGGCTAGCGGGGGGCAAGAGACCCAGTACTTC. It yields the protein CASSLEASGGQETQYF.

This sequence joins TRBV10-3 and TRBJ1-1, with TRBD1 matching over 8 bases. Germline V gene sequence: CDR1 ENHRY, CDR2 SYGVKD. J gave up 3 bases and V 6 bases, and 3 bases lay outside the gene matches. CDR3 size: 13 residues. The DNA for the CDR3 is TGTGCCATCAGAGGACAGGGCGACACTGAAGCTTTCTTT. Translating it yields CAIRGQGDTEAFF.

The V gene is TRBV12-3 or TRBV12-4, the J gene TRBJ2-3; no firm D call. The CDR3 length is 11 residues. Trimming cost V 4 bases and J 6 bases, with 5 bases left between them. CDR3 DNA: TGTGCCAGCAGTTACTTGGATACGCAGTATTTT. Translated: CASSYLDTQYF.

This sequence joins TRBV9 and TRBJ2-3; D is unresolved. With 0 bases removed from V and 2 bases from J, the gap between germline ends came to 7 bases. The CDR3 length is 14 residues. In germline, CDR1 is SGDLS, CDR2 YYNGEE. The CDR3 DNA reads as TGTGCCAGCAGCGTAGATTACAACACAGATACGCAGTATTTT. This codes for CASSVDYNTDTQYF.

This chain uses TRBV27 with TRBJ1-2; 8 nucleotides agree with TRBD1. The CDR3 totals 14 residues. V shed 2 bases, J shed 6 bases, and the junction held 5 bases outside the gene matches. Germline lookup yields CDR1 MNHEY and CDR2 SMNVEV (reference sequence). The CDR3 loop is CASSLTQTGDGYTF. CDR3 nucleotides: TGTGCCAGCAGTTTAACGCAGACAGGGGATGGCTACACCTTC.

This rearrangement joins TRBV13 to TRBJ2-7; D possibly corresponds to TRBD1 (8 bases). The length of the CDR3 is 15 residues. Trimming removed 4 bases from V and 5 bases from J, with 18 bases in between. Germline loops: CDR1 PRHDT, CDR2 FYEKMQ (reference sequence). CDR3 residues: CASSSTGGAVHEQYF. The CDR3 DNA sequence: TGTGCCAGCAGCTCCACAGGGGGGGCGGTACACGAGCAGTACTTC. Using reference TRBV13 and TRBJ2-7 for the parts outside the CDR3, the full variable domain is AAGVIQSPRHLIKEKRETATLKCYPIPRHDTVYWYQQGPGQDPQFLISFYEKMQSDKGSIPDRFSAQQFSDYHSELNMSSLELGDSALYFCASSSTGGAVHEQYFGPGTRLTVT.

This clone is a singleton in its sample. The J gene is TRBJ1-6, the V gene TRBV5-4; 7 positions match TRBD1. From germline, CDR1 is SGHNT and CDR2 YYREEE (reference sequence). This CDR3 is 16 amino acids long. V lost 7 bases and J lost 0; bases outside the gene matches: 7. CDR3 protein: CASGQEATSYNSPLHF. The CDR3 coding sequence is TGTGCCAGCGGACAGGAGGCAACCTCCTATAATTCACCCCTCCACTTT. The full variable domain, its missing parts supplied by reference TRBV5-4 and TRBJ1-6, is ETGVTQSPTHLIKTRGQQVTLRCSSQSGHNTVSWYQQALGQGPQFIFQYYREEENGRGNFPPRFSGLQFPNYSSELNVNALELDDSALYLCASGQEATSYNSPLHFGNGTRLTVT.

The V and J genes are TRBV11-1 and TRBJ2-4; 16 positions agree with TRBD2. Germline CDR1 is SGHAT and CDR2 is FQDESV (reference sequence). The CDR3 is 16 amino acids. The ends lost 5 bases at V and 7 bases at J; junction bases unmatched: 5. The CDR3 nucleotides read TGTGCCAGCAGCCCCGGGACTAGCGGGGGGGCCAACATTCAGTACTTC. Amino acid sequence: CASSPGTSGGANIQYF.

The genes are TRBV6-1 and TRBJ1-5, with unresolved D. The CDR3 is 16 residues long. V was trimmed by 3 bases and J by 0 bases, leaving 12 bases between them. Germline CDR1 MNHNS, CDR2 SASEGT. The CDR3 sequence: CASSEFDGLSNQPQHF. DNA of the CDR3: TGTGCCAGCAGTGAGTTCGACGGACTTAGCAATCAGCCCCAGCATTTT.